This is a list of T cell receptor beta chains from one sample in a study of blood T cells in healthy people across ages. TCRdb re-derived calls from the 5' RACE reads in MiXCR, one entry per CDR3 protein. In the table there are around 650,000 distinct CDR3 sequences, around 32% of which are singletons. The sample comprised blood. These TCRs come from a woman of 80 years or more in good health. The CDR3 runs from the conserved cysteine through the conserved F or W. A D gene is named only where the DNA matches it firmly. Part of the rows lack a size; the others show once, few, many or a class for expanded clones.

clone_size: many; v_call: TRBV7-2; d_call: NA; j_call: TRBJ2-3; cdr3_nt: TGTGCCAGCAGCTCCAGGGGAGGGGGCTTGACAGATACGCAGTATTTT; cdr3_aa: CASSSRGGGLTDTQYF
clone_size: NA; v_call: TRBV25-1; d_call: TRBD1; j_call: TRBJ2-5; cdr3_nt: TGTGCCAGCATCCCCGGGACAGGGGGCAAGGAGACCCAGTACTTC; cdr3_aa: CASIPGTGGKETQYF
clone_size: many; v_call: TRBV9; d_call: NA; j_call: TRBJ1-2; cdr3_nt: TGTGCCAGCAGCGCCGCTCGGCAGGGAGGCGACTATGGCTACACCTTC; cdr3_aa: CASSAARQGGDYGYTF
clone_size: many; v_call: TRBV6-6; d_call: NA; j_call: TRBJ1-2; cdr3_nt: TGTGCCAGCAGTTATGAAGTGAGGTCGAACTATGGCTACACCTTC; cdr3_aa: CASSYEVRSNYGYTF
clone_size: NA; v_call: TRBV7-3; d_call: TRBD1; j_call: TRBJ1-6; cdr3_nt: TGTGCCAGCAGCAAAAGTCGACAGGGTTATTCACCCCCCCACTTT; cdr3_aa: CASSKSRQGYSPPHF
clone_size: NA; v_call: TRBV3-1; d_call: TRBD1; j_call: TRBJ1-2; cdr3_nt: TGTGCCAGCAGCCCCCGGACAGGAGGGCTTAGGTACACCTTC; cdr3_aa: CASSPRTGGLRYTF
clone_size: many; v_call: TRBV7-9; d_call: NA; j_call: TRBJ2-1; cdr3_nt: TGTGCCAGCAGCCCTCGTTGGGAGCAGTTCTTC; cdr3_aa: CASSPRWEQFF
clone_size: many; v_call: TRBV15; d_call: NA; j_call: TRBJ1-2; cdr3_nt: TGTGCCACCAGGAGAGATCTTTTAGGGGATGGCTACACCTTC; cdr3_aa: CATRRDLLGDGYTF
clone_size: many; v_call: TRBV7-2; d_call: TRBD1; j_call: TRBJ1-2; cdr3_nt: TGTGCCAGCAGCTCTCAGACAGGGGGGGTATATGGCTACACCTTC; cdr3_aa: CASSSQTGGVYGYTF
clone_size: many; v_call: TRBV3-1; d_call: TRBD2; j_call: TRBJ2-7; cdr3_nt: TGTGCCAGCAGCCATAGACCCCCGTCGGGGCGGGGGTCCTACGAGCAGTACTTC; cdr3_aa: CASSHRPPSGRGSYEQYF
clone_size: NA; v_call: TRBV12-3/TRBV12-4; d_call: TRBD2; j_call: TRBJ2-1; cdr3_nt: TGTGCCAGCAGTGGCGGGGGGGCTAATGAGCAGTTCTTC; cdr3_aa: CASSGGGANEQFF
clone_size: many; v_call: TRBV5-4; d_call: TRBD2; j_call: TRBJ2-1; cdr3_nt: TGTGCCAGCAGCCGGACTAGCGGGTCCAATGAGCAGTTCTTC; cdr3_aa: CASSRTSGSNEQFF
clone_size: many; v_call: TRBV15; d_call: TRBD1; j_call: TRBJ2-5; cdr3_nt: TGTGCCACCAGCAGAGATAGGGGACAGGGGCAAGAGACCCAGTACTTC; cdr3_aa: CATSRDRGQGQETQYF
clone_size: many; v_call: TRBV5-6; d_call: NA; j_call: TRBJ2-4; cdr3_nt: TGTGCCAGCAGCTTCCAGCCACCCCAGGAAAACATTCAGTACTTC; cdr3_aa: CASSFQPPQENIQYF
clone_size: NA; v_call: TRBV6-5; d_call: NA; j_call: TRBJ2-7; cdr3_nt: TGTGCCAGCAGTTACTCGGGGAAAGGCTACGAGCAGTACTTC; cdr3_aa: CASSYSGKGYEQYF
clone_size: many; v_call: TRBV20-1; d_call: NA; j_call: TRBJ1-1; cdr3_nt: TGCAGTTCCCAACCCGGGGTCCTCAACATGAACACTGAAGCTTTCTTT; cdr3_aa: CSSQPGVLNMNTEAFF
clone_size: NA; v_call: TRBV4-1; d_call: TRBD2; j_call: TRBJ2-7; cdr3_nt: TGCGCCAGCAGCCAAGTAAGGGACTACTCCTACGAGCAGTACTTC; cdr3_aa: CASSQVRDYSYEQYF
clone_size: many; v_call: TRBV9; d_call: TRBD1; j_call: TRBJ2-1; cdr3_nt: TGTGCCAGCAGCGGGGACAGGGAGGATGAGCAGTTCTTC; cdr3_aa: CASSGDREDEQFF
clone_size: many; v_call: TRBV27; d_call: NA; j_call: TRBJ2-3; cdr3_nt: TGTGCCAGCAGTTGGGGGGAGAGAGGGGCAGATACGCAGTATTTT; cdr3_aa: CASSWGERGADTQYF
clone_size: many; v_call: TRBV20-1; d_call: NA; j_call: TRBJ2-5; cdr3_nt: TGCAGTGCCCCCCCGGATGAGACCCAGTACTTC; cdr3_aa: CSAPPDETQYF
clone_size: many; v_call: TRBV7-8; d_call: NA; j_call: TRBJ1-5; cdr3_nt: TGTGCCAGCAGCTTAGCCGGACAGAGCAATCAGCCCCAGCATTTT; cdr3_aa: CASSLAGQSNQPQHF
clone_size: once; v_call: TRBV5-1; d_call: NA; j_call: TRBJ2-5; cdr3_nt: TGCGCCAGCAGCCTCCAGGGAGGCGGTCCCCAAGAGACCCAGTACTTC; cdr3_aa: CASSLQGGGPQETQYF
clone_size: many; v_call: TRBV6-5; d_call: NA; j_call: TRBJ2-7; cdr3_nt: TGTGCCAGCAGTTACTCCCGGGACGTAACCTACGAGCAGTACTTC; cdr3_aa: CASSYSRDVTYEQYF
clone_size: many; v_call: TRBV27; d_call: NA; j_call: TRBJ1-6; cdr3_nt: TGTGCCAGCAAAGCCAGCTCCTATAATTCACCCCTCCACTTT; cdr3_aa: CASKASSYNSPLHF